This TCR beta chain was sequenced for a study of T cell repertoires in cytomegalovirus infection. This CDR3 is 15 amino acids long. V shed 6 bases, J shed 0 bases, and the junction held 3 bases outside the gene matches. Ten or more counts support this clonotype. MiXCR was run by TCRdb on the reads, yielding one entry per CDR3 protein. The sample shows approximately 500,000 distinct CDR3 sequences, about 15% of them seen only once. The V gene is TRBV12-3 or TRBV12-4, the J gene TRBJ2-3; 10 nucleotides match TRBD2. The receptor comes from a human donor in good health (CMV status not recorded). Some clones in this sample may be carry-over from other donors' samples. The sequenced sample was CD8+ T cells from PBMCs. CDR3 DNA sequence: TGTGCCAGCAGGTCTAGCGGGGGAAGCACAGATACGCAGTATTTT. Translated: CASRSSGGSTDTQYF.